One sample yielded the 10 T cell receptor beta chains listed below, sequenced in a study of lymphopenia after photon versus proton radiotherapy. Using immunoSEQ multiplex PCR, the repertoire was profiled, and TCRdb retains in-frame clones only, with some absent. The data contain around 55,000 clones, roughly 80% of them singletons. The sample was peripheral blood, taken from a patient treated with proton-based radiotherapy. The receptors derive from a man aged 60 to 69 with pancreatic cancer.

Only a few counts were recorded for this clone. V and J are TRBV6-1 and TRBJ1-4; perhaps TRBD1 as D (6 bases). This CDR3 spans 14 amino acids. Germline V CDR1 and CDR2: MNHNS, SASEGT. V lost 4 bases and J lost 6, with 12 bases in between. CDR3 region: CASSATGTDEKLFF. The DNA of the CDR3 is TGTGCCAGCAGTGCTACAGGGACGGATGAAAAACTGTTTTTT.

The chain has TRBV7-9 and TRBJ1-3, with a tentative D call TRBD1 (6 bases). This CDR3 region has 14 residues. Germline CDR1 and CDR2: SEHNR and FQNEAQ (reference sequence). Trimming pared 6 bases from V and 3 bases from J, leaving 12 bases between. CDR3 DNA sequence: TGTGCCAGCAGTTCCACAGGGATTGGAAACACCATATATTTT. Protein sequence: CASSSTGIGNTIYF.

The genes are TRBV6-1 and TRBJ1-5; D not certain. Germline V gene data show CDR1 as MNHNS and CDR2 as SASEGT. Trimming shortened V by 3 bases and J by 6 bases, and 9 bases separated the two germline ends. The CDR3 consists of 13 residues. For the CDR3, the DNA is TGTGCCAGCAGTGATAGGAACGTTCAGCCCCAGCATTTT. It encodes CASSDRNVQPQHF.

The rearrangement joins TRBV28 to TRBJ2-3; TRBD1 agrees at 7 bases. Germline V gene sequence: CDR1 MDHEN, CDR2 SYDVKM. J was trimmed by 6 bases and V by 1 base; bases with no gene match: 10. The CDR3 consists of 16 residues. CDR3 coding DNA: TGTGCCAGCAGTTTATTTAGGACTGGCAGGGGGGATACGCAGTATTTT. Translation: CASSLFRTGRGDTQYF.

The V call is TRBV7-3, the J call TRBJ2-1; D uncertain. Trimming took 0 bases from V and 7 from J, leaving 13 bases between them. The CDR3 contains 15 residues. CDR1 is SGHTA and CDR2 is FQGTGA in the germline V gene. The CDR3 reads CASSLTNVPGNEQFF. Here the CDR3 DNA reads TGTGCCAGCAGCTTAACCAATGTCCCCGGGAATGAGCAGTTCTTC.

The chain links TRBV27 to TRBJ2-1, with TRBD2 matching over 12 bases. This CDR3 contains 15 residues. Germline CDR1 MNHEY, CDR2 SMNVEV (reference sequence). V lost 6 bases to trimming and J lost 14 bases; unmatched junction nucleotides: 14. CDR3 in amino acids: CASRSTSGRGGGEFF. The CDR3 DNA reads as TGTGCCAGCAGGTCGACTAGCGGGAGAGGAGGTGGAGAGTTCTTC.

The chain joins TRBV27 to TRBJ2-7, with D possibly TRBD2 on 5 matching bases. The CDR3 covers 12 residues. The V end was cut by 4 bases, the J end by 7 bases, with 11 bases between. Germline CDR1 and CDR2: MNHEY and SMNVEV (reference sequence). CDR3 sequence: CASSSGIREQYF. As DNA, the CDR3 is TGTGCCAGCAGTTCCGGGATAAGGGAGCAGTACTTC.

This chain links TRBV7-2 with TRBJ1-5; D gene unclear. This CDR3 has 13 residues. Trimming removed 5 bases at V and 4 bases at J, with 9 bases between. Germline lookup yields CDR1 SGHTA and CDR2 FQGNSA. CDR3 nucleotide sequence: TGTGCCAGCAGCCGGGTCGCGAATCAGCCCCAGCATTTT. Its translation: CASSRVANQPQHF.

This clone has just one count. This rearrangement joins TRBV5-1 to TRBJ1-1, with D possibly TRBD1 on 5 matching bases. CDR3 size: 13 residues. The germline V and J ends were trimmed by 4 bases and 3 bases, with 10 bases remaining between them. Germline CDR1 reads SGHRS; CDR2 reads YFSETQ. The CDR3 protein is CASSPRGDTEAFF. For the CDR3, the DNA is TGCGCCAGCAGCCCCCGAGGGGACACTGAAGCTTTCTTT.

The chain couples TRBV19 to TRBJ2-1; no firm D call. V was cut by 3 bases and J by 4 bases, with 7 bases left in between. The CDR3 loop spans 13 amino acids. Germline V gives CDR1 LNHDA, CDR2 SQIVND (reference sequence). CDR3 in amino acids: CASSIKLYNEQFF. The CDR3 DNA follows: TGTGCCAGTAGTATTAAACTATACAATGAGCAGTTCTTC.